Shown below are 28 T cell receptor beta chains from a single sample sequenced in a study of T cells in Graves' hyperthyroidism and ophthalmopathy. Amplified regions were TCR beta CDR3 sequences from RNA transcripts. The HTBI set primed first-round TCR CDR3 RT-PCR. TCRdb analysed the multiplex PCR reads with MiXCR anew, one entry per CDR3 protein. The table records about 360,000 distinct CDR3 sequences, about 13% of them present only once. The material sequenced was blood. These receptors all stem from a woman aged 18-30 years with Graves' hyperthyroidism.

This clonotype has ten or more counts. This chain uses TRBV7-2 with TRBJ2-1; 9 bases map to TRBD2. Germline V lookup: CDR1 SGHTA, CDR2 FQGNSA. Trimming cost V 0 bases and J 4 bases; bases outside gene matches: 4. This CDR3 spans 16 amino acids. CDR3 nucleotides: TGTGCCAGCAGCTTAGCTAGCGGGAGAATTTACAATGAGCAGTTCTTC. Its translation is CASSLASGRIYNEQFF.

The table lists this clonotype with a few counts. The chain recombines TRBV28 with TRBJ2-7; TRBD2 might be the D (6 bases). CDR3 size: 14 residues. V lost 4 bases and J 3 bases, leaving 13 bases between the germline ends. Germline CDR1 reads MDHEN; CDR2 reads SYDVKM. The CDR3 region has the DNA TGTGCCAGCAGTTCGACGGGGGAGAACTACGAGCAGTACTTC. It yields the protein CASSSTGENYEQYF.

The V and J genes are TRBV4-1 and TRBJ2-7; 7 bases align to TRBD2. J lost 0 bases, V lost 1 base, and 6 bases had no gene match. The germline gives CDR1 MGHRA, CDR2 YSYEKL. CDR3 size: 16 residues. The CDR3 spells CASSQGARGSSYEQYF. The DNA for the CDR3 is TGCGCCAGCAGCCAAGGGGCCCGCGGGAGCTCCTACGAGCAGTACTTC.

This clonotype was detected a few times. The rearrangement joins TRBV4-1 to TRBJ1-1, with D possibly TRBD1 on 5 matching bases. Trimming cost V 3 bases and J 3 bases, with 11 bases left between them. The CDR3 extends over 14 amino acids. Germline V CDR1 and CDR2: MGHRA, YSYEKL. The CDR3 bases are TGCGCCAGCAGCCAGGCGGGACCGGACACTGAAGCTTTCTTT. Translated: CASSQAGPDTEAFF.

This clonotype appeared a few times. The chain has TRBV25-1 and TRBJ2-2; 12 bases fit TRBD1. This CDR3 is 17 amino acids long. CDR1 is MGHDK, CDR2 SYGVNS, per germline. With 3 bases clipped from V and 7 bases from J, the junction kept 9 bases outside the gene matches. CDR3 DNA sequence: TGTGCCAGCAGTGACATTGGGGGACAGGGGGCTGTCGGGGAGCTGTTTTTT. This codes for CASSDIGGQGAVGELFF.

In this sample, this clonotype turned up many times. The DNA for the CDR3 is TGTGCCAGCAGTTTTGACGGATTCACAGATACGCAGTATTTT. Its protein is CASSFDGFTDTQYF. The rearrangement joins TRBV12-3 or TRBV12-4 to TRBJ2-3; D gene uncertain. The germline V and J ends were trimmed by 3 bases and 2 bases, with 9 bases remaining between them. The CDR3 sequence is 14 residues long.

On this clonotype: With a much larger clone just one base away, this may be a read error. V is TRBV2 and J is TRBJ2-7, with D perhaps assigned TRBD1 or TRBD2 (5 bases each). Germline CDR1 and CDR2: SNHLY and FYNNEI. The ends were cut back, 8 bases at V and 6 bases at J, with 14 bases in the middle. The CDR3 has 12 residues. The CDR3 loop reads CASYRRDREQYF. The CDR3 DNA is TGTGCCAGCTACCGTAGGGACCGCGAGCAGTACTTC.

The CDR3 DNA follows: TGTGCCAGCAGCTTAGAAGGGGAGGGGGCGCGTGGCTACACCTTC. Residues: CASSLEGEGARGYTF. The chain has TRBV13 and TRBJ1-2, with 7 bases identical to TRBD1. Germline V gene lookup returns CDR1 PRHDT and CDR2 FYEKMQ (reference sequence). This CDR3 has 15 residues. With V trimmed by 1 base and J by 7 bases, 9 bases remained unmatched.

This clonotype occurred many times. The genes are TRBV20-1 and TRBJ2-7; D is uncertain. The V end was cut by 4 bases, the J end by 0 bases, with 10 bases between. Germline CDR1 is DFQATT and CDR2 is SNEGSKA (reference sequence). The CDR3 sequence is 13 residues long. CDR3 protein: CSAIDGNSYEQYF. As DNA, the CDR3 is TGCAGTGCTATCGACGGAAACTCCTACGAGCAGTACTTC.

The chain carries TRBV6-1 and TRBJ2-7; 9 bases fit TRBD2. The germline V gene has CDR1 MNHNS and CDR2 SASEGT. J gave up 3 bases and V 0 bases, and 6 bases lay outside the gene matches. This CDR3 is built from 16 residues. The CDR3 DNA follows: TGTGCCAGCAGTGAAGCGGCGACTAGCGGATACTACGAGCAGTACTTC. Its translation is CASSEAATSGYYEQYF.

In this sample, this clonotype turned up many times. This chain links TRBV6-1 with TRBJ2-1; perhaps TRBD2 as D (6 bases). V lost 6 bases to trimming and J lost 1 base, with 22 bases between them. The CDR3 length is 18 residues. The germline CDR1 and CDR2 sequences are MNHNS and SASEGT. The CDR3 bases are TGTGCCAGCAGGGATATCTTGGGGAGGCGCTCTTCCTACAATGAGCAGTTCTTC. Translation: CASRDILGRRSSYNEQFF.

This clonotype was found a few times. This chain uses TRBV9 with TRBJ2-1, with 9 positions matching TRBD1. CDR1 is SGDLS, CDR2 YYNGEE, per germline. The junction had 5 bases not matched to a gene; V was cut back by 3 bases and J by 4 bases. CDR3 length: 15 amino acids. The CDR3 DNA reads as TGTGCCAGCAGCGCTTGGGACAGGGCATACAATGAGCAGTTCTTC. Translating it yields CASSAWDRAYNEQFF.

This clonotype was counted many times. The CDR3 protein is CASKQMMNNYGYTF. As DNA, the CDR3 is TGTGCCAGCAAACAGATGATGAATAACTATGGCTACACCTTC. This chain connects TRBV28 to TRBJ1-2, with D unclear. V gave up 7 bases and J gave up 1 base, with 13 bases separating them. The V gene's germline CDR1 is MDHEN and CDR2 SYDVKM. This CDR3 has 14 amino acids.

This clonotype was counted ten times or more. The rearrangement uses TRBV6-6 and TRBJ1-1; D is uncertain. Between the trimmed V and J ends, which lost 7 bases and 2 bases, there was a span of 11 bases. This CDR3 comprises 13 residues. The germline CDR1 and CDR2 sequences are MNHNY and SVGAGI (reference sequence). The CDR3 protein is CASKASGNTEAFF. The CDR3 region has the DNA TGTGCCAGCAAGGCATCAGGCAACACTGAAGCTTTCTTT.

The chain carries TRBV19 and TRBJ2-5; no reliable D call. Trimming shortened V by 3 bases and J by 9 bases, and 23 bases separated the two germline ends. The CDR3 covers 16 residues. The germline CDR1 and CDR2 sequences are LNHDA and SQIVND (reference sequence). CDR3 in amino acids: CASSIGRTTRSRAQYF. DNA for the CDR3: TGTGCCAGTAGTATCGGACGGACGACCCGTAGTAGGGCCCAGTACTTC. Looking up the rest from reference TRBV19 and TRBJ2-5 gives the full variable domain: DGGITQSPKYLFRKEGQNVTLSCEQNLNHDAMYWYRQDPGQGLRLIYYSQIVNDFQKGDIAEGYSVSREKKESFPLTVTSAQKNPTAFYLCASSIGRTTRSRAQYFGPGTRLLVL.

The V and J genes are TRBV24-1 and TRBJ1-1; D is uncertain. V was clipped by 4 bases and J by 1 base, with 6 bases between them. Germline assignment: CDR1 KGHDR and CDR2 SFDVKD. The CDR3 length is 13 residues. Written as DNA, the CDR3 is TGTGCCACCAGTGACAGGTGGAACACTGAAGCTTTCTTT. This encodes CATSDRWNTEAFF.

V and J are TRBV9 and TRBJ2-2; D tentatively fits TRBD1 or TRBD2 (6 bases each). The CDR3 is made up of 13 amino acids. V lost 3 bases and J lost 6, with 9 bases in between. The germline V gene has CDR1 SGDLS and CDR2 YYNGEE. The CDR3: CASSGGAAGELFF. The CDR3 bases are TGTGCCAGCAGCGGGGGGGCGGCCGGGGAGCTGTTTTTT. Complete variable domain (other parts from reference TRBV9 and TRBJ2-2): DSGVTQTPKHLITATGQRVTLRCSPRSGDLSVYWYQQSLDQGLQFLIQYYNGEERAKGNILERFSAQQFPDLHSELNLSSLELGDSALYFCASSGGAAGELFFGEGSRLTVL.

This clonotype was seen more than once but under ten times. V and J are TRBV5-5 and TRBJ1-1; D not certain. CDR1 SGHKS and CDR2 YYEKEE come from the germline V gene (reference sequence). Trimming left V 7 bases short and J 4 bases short, with 8 bases between. This CDR3 spans 11 amino acids. CDR3: CASVWGTEAFF. The CDR3 coding sequence is TGTGCCAGCGTGTGGGGCACTGAAGCTTTCTTT.

Worth noting for this clonotype: A much larger clone is a single base away; this may be a read error. The chain carries TRBV7-9 and TRBJ2-1; D unresolved. Deletions cut 1 base from V and 10 bases from J, with 14 bases between. Looked up from germline, CDR1 is SEHNR and CDR2 is FQNEAQ (reference sequence). There are 14 residues in the CDR3. The CDR3 is CASSLVARLKEQFF. The CDR3, as DNA: TGTGCCAGCAGCTTAGTGGCCAGGTTGAAGGAGCAGTTCTTC.

The table lists this clonotype with many counts. The chain uses TRBV19 and TRBJ1-2, with D maybe TRBD1 (5 bases). Germline values: CDR1 LNHDA, CDR2 SQIVND (reference sequence). Trimming took 10 bases from V and 1 from J, leaving 10 bases between them. The length of the CDR3 is 12 residues. CDR3 coding DNA: TGTGCCACCGAGGGGCGTAACTATGGCTACACCTTC. Its protein product is CATEGRNYGYTF.

This clonotype showed up many times. The gene calls are TRBV7-8 and TRBJ1-2; 8 nucleotides line up with TRBD1. V shed 5 bases, J shed 6 bases, and the junction held 5 bases outside the gene matches. The CDR3 length is 13 residues. CDR1 is SGHVS, CDR2 FQNEAQ, per germline. The CDR3 reads CASSPDREDGYTF. CDR3 nucleotides: TGTGCCAGCAGCCCGGACAGGGAAGATGGCTACACCTTC. The whole variable domain, filled in from reference TRBV7-8 and TRBJ1-2, reads GAGVSQSPRYKVAKRGQDVALRCDPISGHVSLFWYQQALGQGPEFLTYFQNEAQLDKSGLPSDRFFAERPEGSVSTLKIQRTQQEDSAVYLCASSPDREDGYTFGSGTRLTVV.

The V and J genes are TRBV7-9 and TRBJ2-7; TRBD1 aligns across 7 bases. The CDR3 runs 16 residues. V shed 5 bases and J 7 bases; nucleotides not matched to a gene: 17. Germline V lookup: CDR1 SEHNR, CDR2 FQNEAQ (reference sequence). The CDR3: CASSLGDSLPAGEQYF. The CDR3 DNA sequence: TGTGCCAGCAGCCTCGGGGACAGCTTACCGGCGGGTGAGCAGTACTTC. Drawing the rest from reference TRBV7-9 and TRBJ2-7, the complete variable domain is DTGVSQNPRHKITKRGQNVTFRCDPISEHNRLYWYRQTLGQGPEFLTYFQNEAQLEKSRLLSDRFSAERPKGSFSTLEIQRTEQGDSAMYLCASSLGDSLPAGEQYFGPGTRLTVT.

This clonotype turned up a few times. At one of its ends the junction is not consistent with the germline gene, which may arise from a read error. The rearrangement joins TRBV28 to TRBJ2-1; tentative D call: TRBD2 (5 bases). The CDR3 runs to 12 residues. Germline CDR1 is MDHEN and CDR2 is SYDVKM. CDR3 protein: CASSFFRDEQLF. In DNA form, the CDR3 reads TGTGCCAGCAGTTTCTTCCGGGATGAGCAGCTCTTC.

The chain is built from TRBV7-9 and TRBJ2-7, with TRBD2 matching over 7 bases. Per the germline V gene, CDR1 is SEHNR and CDR2 is FQNEAQ (reference sequence). CDR3 length: 15 amino acids. The V segment lost 4 bases and the J segment 5 bases; nucleotides outside the gene matches: 11. This chain's CDR3 is CASSSFQRDGNEQYF. The CDR3 DNA sequence: TGTGCCAGCAGCTCGTTCCAGCGGGACGGCAACGAGCAGTACTTC.

The sample holds a few counts of this clonotype. V and J are TRBV4-3 and TRBJ2-7; weak D call: TRBD1 (5 bases). V was clipped by 0 bases and J by 0 bases, with 6 bases between them. This CDR3 is 14 amino acids long. From germline, CDR1 is LGHNA and CDR2 YSLEER. CDR3 loop: CASSQEGASYEQYF. The CDR3 coding sequence is TGCGCCAGCAGCCAAGAAGGGGCCTCCTACGAGCAGTACTTC.

This clonotype was recorded many times. The rearrangement uses TRBV20-1 and TRBJ1-2, with unresolved D. Germline CDR1 is DFQATT and CDR2 is SNEGSKA (reference sequence). The CDR3 is 16 residues long. V lost 1 base and J lost 3, with 18 bases in between. CDR3 in amino acids: CSARALHGELYYGYTF. The CDR3 coding sequence is TGCAGTGCTAGAGCGTTGCACGGAGAGCTTTACTATGGCTACACCTTC.

This clonotype has more than one count but fewer than ten. J is TRBJ2-1 and V is TRBV7-9; TRBD2 aligns across 9 bases. Looked up from germline, CDR1 is SEHNR and CDR2 is FQNEAQ (reference sequence). The CDR3 totals 15 residues. Trimming cost V 5 bases and J 4 bases; bases outside gene matches: 6. Here the CDR3 DNA reads TGTGCCAGCAGCGCTCCGGGACTAGCATACAATGAGCAGTTCTTC. Translated, it gives CASSAPGLAYNEQFF.

The chain carries TRBV4-1 and TRBJ2-5; no definite D call. Trimming left V 2 bases short and J 0 bases short, with 7 bases between. The CDR3 covers 14 residues. The V gene's germline CDR1 is MGHRA and CDR2 YSYEKL. Written as DNA, the CDR3 is TGCGCCAGCAGCCAAAGACTCTACCAAGAGACCCAGTACTTC. Residues: CASSQRLYQETQYF.